The 28 T cell receptor beta chains reported below all come from one sample, sequenced in a study of shared clonotypes between healthy human individuals. Clones were read by immunoSEQ multiplex PCR, and TCRdb kept only the in-frame ones, dropping some. This sample carries some 490,000 clones, 60% to 80% of them seen once, and the ten largest clones take around 11%. What was sequenced was PBMCs. The receptor set was obtained from a middle-aged woman in good health. Some clones in this sample may be carry-over from other donors' samples.

This clone has a count of ten or more. The chain uses TRBV7-6 and TRBJ1-2; 8 positions agree with TRBD1. The CDR3 loop spans 12 amino acids. V shed 6 bases, J shed 13 bases, and the junction held 10 bases outside the gene matches. Germline-derived CDR1 and CDR2 are SGHVS and FNYEAQ. The CDR3 sequence is CASSYTRGRITF. CDR3 DNA sequence: TGTGCCAGCAGTTACACCAGGGGGCGAATCACCTTC.

This chain uses TRBV4-2 with TRBJ2-1; D might be TRBD2 (5 bases). Deletions cut 1 base from V and 7 bases from J, with 17 bases between. This CDR3 spans 16 amino acids. From germline, CDR1 is LGHNA and CDR2 YNFKEQ. In nucleotides, the CDR3 is TGTGCCAGCAGCCAAGTTGGAGCGGTAATAGAAAATGAGCAGTTCTTC. Residues: CASSQVGAVIENEQFF.

To note about this clone: A far larger clone is one base from this, pointing to a likely read error. This same CDR3 is encoded by further DNA sequences in the sample. The chain combines TRBV4-3 with TRBJ1-5; TRBD1 matches at 7 bases. Trimming took 0 bases from V and 5 from J; bases not matched to a gene: 7. Germline CDR1 LGHNA, CDR2 YSLEER. The length of the CDR3 is 16 residues. The CDR3 bases are TGCGCCAGCAGCCAAGACTCGAGACAGGGTTATCAGCCCCAGCATTTT. Translating it yields CASSQDSRQGYQPQHF.

This clone was seen more than once but under ten times. CDR3 DNA sequence: TGTGCCAGCAGCCCTACCGGACTCTATGGCTACACCTTC. This codes for CASSPTGLYGYTF. This sequence joins TRBV4-2 and TRBJ1-2; D not certain. The CDR3 runs to 13 residues. The germline V gene has CDR1 LGHNA and CDR2 YNFKEQ. V was clipped by 4 bases and J by 4 bases, with 10 bases between them.

The chain couples TRBV5-8 to TRBJ2-2; 7 bases line up with TRBD1. Germline CDR1 is SGHTS and CDR2 is YDEGEE. This CDR3 has 16 amino acids. The CDR3 region is CAPTRDSRGGTGELFF. CDR3 nucleotide sequence: TGTGCACCCACCCGGGACAGCCGAGGGGGCACCGGGGAGCTGTTTTTT.

This chain links TRBV27 with TRBJ2-7; TRBD2 agrees at 11 bases. The CDR3 is 16 residues long. With V trimmed by 2 bases and J by 2 bases, 5 bases remained unmatched. CDR1 and CDR2 (germline): MNHEY, SMNVEV (reference sequence). The CDR3 sequence: CASSLNRLAGPYEQYF. For the CDR3, the DNA is TGTGCCAGCAGTTTAAATCGACTAGCGGGGCCCTACGAGCAGTACTTC.

V usage is TRBV30 and J usage is TRBJ1-2; 8 bases match TRBD1. J gave up 8 bases and V 0 bases, and 8 bases lay outside the gene matches. The length of the CDR3 is 14 residues. CDR1 and CDR2 from the germline V gene are GTSNPN and SVGIG (reference sequence). The DNA of the CDR3 is TGTGCCTGGAGTGTTGGCGGGACAGGCGGCGGCTACACCTTC. This sequence encodes CAWSVGGTGGGYTF.

This clone came up once. This sequence joins TRBV6-1 and TRBJ2-7, with TRBD2 matching over 8 bases. Per the germline V gene, CDR1 is MNHNS and CDR2 is SASEGT. The V and J ends lost 3 bases and 5 bases, in that order; junction bases with no gene match: 6. The CDR3 has 14 amino acids. The CDR3 region has the DNA TGTGCCAGCAGTGAGGAGGGGACTAGTCACGAGCAGTACTTC. Residues: CASSEEGTSHEQYF.

V gene TRBV25-1 combines with J gene TRBJ1-4, with D tentatively TRBD1 (5 bases). Germline V CDR1 and CDR2: MGHDK, SYGVNS. The CDR3 runs to 15 residues. Deletions cut 3 bases from V and 7 bases from J, with 15 bases between. The CDR3 loop is CASSEGGRGGEKLFF. CDR3 nucleotide sequence: TGTGCCAGCAGTGAGGGGGGGAGGGGCGGTGAAAAACTGTTTTTT.

The chain carries TRBV5-1 and TRBJ2-5; maybe TRBD1 (5 bases). Germline V lookup: CDR1 SGHRS, CDR2 YFSETQ. This CDR3 comprises 15 residues. V lost 1 base and J 5 bases, leaving 15 bases between the germline ends. The CDR3 here is CASSLSRVGLETQYF. The CDR3 coding sequence is TGCGCCAGCAGCTTGAGCAGGGTAGGATTGGAGACCCAGTACTTC.

J is TRBJ2-7 and V is TRBV11-2; 9 bases line up with TRBD1. In germline, CDR1 is SGHAT, CDR2 FQNNGV. The CDR3 loop spans 15 amino acids. V dropped 5 bases and J dropped 4; count of bases not matched to a gene: 9. CDR3 loop: CASSTHRGRGYEQYF. Written as DNA, the CDR3 is TGTGCCAGCAGCACCCACAGGGGGCGCGGGTACGAGCAGTACTTC.

J is TRBJ1-4 and V is TRBV28; D is unresolved. This CDR3 is built from 14 residues. V was shortened by 5 bases and J by 8 bases, with 15 bases between the two germline ends. The germline CDR1 and CDR2 sequences are MDHEN and SYDVKM. The CDR3 nucleotides are TGTGCCAGCAGTCTAGATGGCTATTTGGAAAAACTGTTTTTT. It translates to CASSLDGYLEKLFF.

The rearrangement links TRBV5-1 to TRBJ2-3; either TRBD1 or TRBD2 may supply D (5 bases each). Trimming removed 7 bases from V and 6 bases from J, with 18 bases in between. This CDR3 has 14 residues. In germline, CDR1 is SGHRS, CDR2 YFSETQ. CDR3 nucleotide sequence: TGCGCCAGCGCTCGGGACGGCGACGGGGATACGCAGTATTTT. Its translation: CASARDGDGDTQYF.

This clone was seen a few times. The rearrangement links TRBV10-3 to TRBJ2-5; D tentatively reads TRBD1 or TRBD2 (5 bases each). The J call may be faulty, since TRBJ2-7 better matches the DNA end. The CDR3 has 15 residues. The germline V gene encodes CDR1 ENHRY and CDR2 SYGVKD. Here the CDR3 DNA reads TGTGCCATCAGTGAGTCGCCCGGGACCTCCTACGAGCAGTACTTC. This codes for CAISESPGTSYEQYF.

The rearrangement uses TRBV7-9 and TRBJ2-5; the D is unclear. V lost 1 base and J lost 4, with 4 bases in between. Germline V gene data show CDR1 as SEHNR and CDR2 as FQNEAQ (reference sequence). This CDR3 spans 12 amino acids. The CDR3 nucleotides read TGTGCCAGCAGCTTAGATTTAGAGACCCAGTACTTC. Translated, it gives CASSLDLETQYF. The full variable domain, with the rest looked up from reference TRBV7-9 and TRBJ2-5, is DTGVSQNPRHKITKRGQNVTFRCDPISEHNRLYWYRQTLGQGPEFLTYFQNEAQLEKSRLLSDRFSAERPKGSFSTLEIQRTEQGDSAMYLCASSLDLETQYFGPGTRLLVL.

CDR3 sequence reads: CASSHWGLPDETQYF. CDR3 DNA sequence: TGTGCCAGCAGCCACTGGGGACTCCCAGACGAGACCCAGTACTTC. The chain joins TRBV7-2 to TRBJ2-5, with D possibly being TRBD2 (6 bases). CDR1 is SGHTA, CDR2 FQGNSA, per germline. This CDR3 has 15 residues. V shed 5 bases and J shed 5 bases, with 18 bases lying between them. The full variable domain, its missing parts supplied by reference TRBV7-2 and TRBJ2-5, is GAGVSQSPSNKVTEKGKDVELRCDPISGHTALYWYRQSLGQGLEFLIYFQGNSAPDKSGLPSDRFSAERTGGSVSTLTIQRTQQEDSAVYLCASSHWGLPDETQYFGPGTRLLVL.

This clone has more than one count but fewer than ten. J is TRBJ1-2 and V is TRBV6-5; D is unresolved. Per germline, CDR1 MNHEY and CDR2 SVGAGI. The CDR3 consists of 12 residues. The V end lost 6 bases, the J end lost 7 bases, and 12 bases lay between the germline ends. DNA for the CDR3: TGTGCCAGCAGGAACTATGGACGTGGCTACACCTTC. It is translated as CASRNYGRGYTF.

The chain uses TRBV10-3 and TRBJ2-7; either TRBD1 or TRBD2 may fit D (5 bases each). V was shortened by 4 bases and J by 3 bases, with 13 bases between the two germline ends. This CDR3 is built from 14 residues. CDR1 and CDR2 from the germline V gene are ENHRY and SYGVKD. In DNA, the CDR3 is TGTGCCATCAGTGGTCCGGGACCGGGCTACGAGCAGTACTTC. It encodes CAISGPGPGYEQYF.

This clone was seen more than once but under ten times. The chain carries TRBV30 and TRBJ1-6; a weak D match, TRBD1 (5 bases). This CDR3 comprises 13 residues. Looked up from germline, CDR1 is GTSNPN and CDR2 is SVGIG (reference sequence). Trimming took 0 bases from V and 8 from J, leaving 8 bases between them. The CDR3 protein is CAWSVTGDSPLHF. The CDR3, as DNA: TGTGCCTGGAGTGTAACGGGGGATTCACCCCTCCACTTT.

The V call is TRBV10-2, the J call TRBJ1-1, with 7 nucleotides matching TRBD1. The CDR3 spans 16 residues. Germline CDR1 and CDR2: WSHSY and SAAADI. Trimming removed 0 bases from V and 3 bases from J; junction bases left unmatched: 7. The CDR3 spells CASSESRGRGDTEAFF. Here the CDR3 DNA reads TGCGCCAGCAGTGAGTCGAGGGGGCGGGGGGACACTGAAGCTTTCTTT.

This chain links TRBV4-2 with TRBJ1-2, with D perhaps TRBD1 (5 bases). CDR1 is LGHNA and CDR2 is YNFKEQ in the germline V gene. This CDR3 spans 14 amino acids. Trimming removed 1 base from V and 1 base from J, with 7 bases in between. The CDR3 region is CASSQVQGNYGYTF. The CDR3, as DNA: TGTGCCAGCAGCCAAGTTCAGGGTAACTATGGCTACACCTTC.

The chain couples TRBV30 to TRBJ1-5; the D gene is possibly TRBD1 (6 bases). The germline V and J ends were trimmed by 1 base and 2 bases, with 15 bases remaining between them. Germline CDR1 and CDR2: GTSNPN and SVGIG (reference sequence). The CDR3 length is 16 residues. The CDR3 here is CAWSAGRGLGNQPQHF. CDR3 bases: TGTGCCTGGAGTGCGGGGCGGGGGCTCGGCAATCAGCCCCAGCATTTT. The variable domain in full, completed from reference TRBV30 and TRBJ1-5, reads SQTIHQWPATLVQPVGSPLSLECTVEGTSNPNLYWYRQAAGRGLQLLFYSVGIGQISSEVPQNLSASRPQDRQFILSSKKLLLSDSGFYLCAWSAGRGLGNQPQHFGDGTRLSIL.

The chain uses TRBV5-4 and TRBJ2-3; 12 bases are a match to TRBD2. The trim removed 5 bases at V and 5 bases at J, leaving 9 bases unmatched. The CDR3 runs to 16 residues. Germline V CDR1 and CDR2: SGHNT, YYREEE (reference sequence). The CDR3 is CASSRLAGDKEDTQYF. Written as DNA, the CDR3 is TGTGCCAGCAGTCGACTAGCGGGGGACAAGGAAGATACGCAGTATTTT.

The chain combines TRBV7-2 with TRBJ2-3; 13 bases fit TRBD2. The CDR3 totals 16 residues. V was clipped by 3 bases and J by 2 bases; unmatched bases: 2. Looked up from germline, CDR1 is SGHTA and CDR2 is FQGNSA. CDR3 sequence reads: CASSFTSGRATDTQYF. Here the CDR3 DNA reads TGTGCCAGCAGCTTTACTAGCGGGAGGGCCACAGATACGCAGTATTTT.

As regards this clone: Other DNA sequences within the sample encode an identical CDR3. CDR3 sequence (DNA): TGCGCCAGCAGCTTAACTAGCGCCAGCACAGATACGCAGTATTTT. It yields the protein CASSLTSASTDTQYF. The V and J genes are TRBV5-1 and TRBJ2-3, with TRBD2 matching 7 bases. Germline loops: CDR1 SGHRS, CDR2 YFSETQ. The CDR3 totals 15 residues. V shed 2 bases, J shed 0 bases, and the junction held 3 bases outside the gene matches.

V and J are TRBV4-1 and TRBJ2-1; 7 nucleotides match TRBD2. The CDR3 covers 17 residues. V shed 0 bases, J shed 3 bases, and the junction held 8 bases outside the gene matches. Germline CDR1 reads MGHRA; CDR2 reads YSYEKL. The CDR3 loop is CASSQDLQRDFYNEQFF. CDR3 coding DNA: TGCGCCAGCAGCCAAGATCTTCAGCGGGACTTCTACAATGAGCAGTTCTTC.

This chain links TRBV2 with TRBJ1-1; weak D call: TRBD1 (6 bases). Per germline, CDR1 SNHLY and CDR2 FYNNEI. The CDR3 sequence is 14 residues long. V was clipped by 5 bases and J by 6 bases, with 16 bases between them. CDR3 coding DNA: TGTGCCAGCAGTACCGCCGGGACAAACTCTGAAGCTTTCTTT. Protein sequence: CASSTAGTNSEAFF.

The chain has TRBV7-3 and TRBJ2-5; 8 bases align to TRBD2. The CDR3 contains 15 residues. V shed 4 bases, J shed 7 bases, and the junction held 11 bases outside the gene matches. Germline loops: CDR1 SGHTA, CDR2 FQGTGA. CDR3 amino acids: CASSSHGGGFGTQYF. CDR3 bases: TGTGCCAGCAGCTCCCACGGGGGGGGCTTTGGGACCCAGTACTTC.